The 6 T cell receptor beta chains listed next were all sequenced from one sample in a study of T cell responses to AZD1222 COVID-19 vaccine. Some clones are missing from TCRdb's copy, which holds only in-frame ones; the method was immunoSEQ multiplex PCR. This sample has about 130,000 clones; about 90% occur once, and the top ten carry about 5%. The material was peripheral blood, obtained on day 0 of AZD1222 vaccination. The source is an adult in good health.

This clone has just one count. The genes are TRBV7-2 and TRBJ1-2; no clear D. CDR3 length: 14 amino acids. CDR1 SGHTA and CDR2 FQGNSA come from the germline V gene. Trimming removed 5 bases at V and 4 bases at J, with 14 bases between. CDR3 sequence: CASSPSEGPYGYTF. Written as DNA, the CDR3 is TGTGCCAGCAGCCCCTCGGAGGGCCCCTATGGCTACACCTTC.

The chain links TRBV9 to TRBJ2-1; 9 bases are a match to TRBD2. CDR1 is SGDLS, CDR2 YYNGEE, per germline. V lost 1 base, J lost 7 bases, and 18 bases stayed unmatched. The length of the CDR3 is 19 residues. Here the CDR3 reads CASSVQGGGRAVGMNEQFF. The CDR3 region has the DNA TGTGCCAGCAGCGTACAAGGGGGCGGGAGGGCCGTTGGTATGAATGAGCAGTTCTTC.

The chain is built from TRBV2 and TRBJ1-2; TRBD1 is a possible D gene (6 bases). Between the trimmed V and J ends, which lost 4 bases and 0 bases, there was a span of 9 bases. CDR1 and CDR2 (germline): SNHLY, FYNNEI. This CDR3 spans 14 amino acids. CDR3 sequence (DNA): TGTGCCAGCAGTGTACAGGGAACTAACTATGGCTACACCTTC. Protein product: CASSVQGTNYGYTF. The entire variable domain, with the rest obtained from reference TRBV2 and TRBJ1-2, is as follows: EPEVTQTPSHQVTQMGQEVILRCVPISNHLYFYWYRQILGQKVEFLVSFYNNEISEKSEIFDDQFSVERPDGSNFTLKIRSTKLEDSAMYFCASSVQGTNYGYTFGSGTRLTVV.

The CDR3 is CASSRTVFREQYF. Here the CDR3 DNA reads TGTGCCAGCAGCCGAACCGTCTTCCGCGAGCAGTACTTC. V gene TRBV3-1 (or the pseudogene TRBV3-2) combines with J gene TRBJ2-7; no firm D call. This CDR3 has 13 amino acids. V lost 4 bases and J 6 bases, leaving 13 bases between the germline ends. The V gene's germline CDR1 is LGHDT and CDR2 YNNKEL (reference sequence).

The chain recombines TRBV5-1 with TRBJ1-1; no reliable D call. CDR1 and CDR2 from the germline V gene are SGHRS and YFSETQ. There are 14 residues in the CDR3. Trimming took 0 bases from V and 6 from J, leaving 12 bases between them. In DNA, the CDR3 is TGCGCCAGCAGCTTGGCCGAAGGCAAGGCTGAAGCTTTCTTT. Its protein is CASSLAEGKAEAFF.

The rearrangement joins TRBV18 to TRBJ1-4; 7 positions agree with TRBD1. V lost 6 bases and J lost 3; bases outside the gene matches: 7. The CDR3 spans 15 residues. Germline V lookup: CDR1 KGHSH, CDR2 LQKENI. The CDR3 spells CASSSNRGPNEKLFF. DNA for the CDR3: TGTGCCAGCTCGTCAAACAGGGGACCTAATGAAAAACTGTTTTTT. The full variable domain, rest sourced from reference TRBV18 and TRBJ1-4, is NAGVMQNPRHLVRRRGQEARLRCSPMKGHSHVYWYRQLPEEGLKFMVYLQKENIIDESGMPKERFSAEFPKEGPSILRIQQVVRGDSAAYFCASSSNRGPNEKLFFGSGTQLSVL.